The rows below give T cell receptor beta chains drawn from one sample of a study of graft-versus-host responses after intestinal transplantation. Profiled with immunoSEQ multiplex PCR; TCRdb holds only in-frame clones, not every one. The sample includes fewer than 8,500 clones, about 94% of them seen just once. This sample comprised PBMCs, obtained 11 days after intestinal transplantation. The receptors shown here come from a human patient who received an intestinal transplant, so some T cells may come from the graft donor. The CDR3 runs from the conserved cysteine through the conserved F or W. Fields, in order: V gene, J gene, clone size, D gene, CDR3 DNA, CDR3 protein. A D gene is named only where the DNA matches it firmly. Rows give clone size only sometimes, using once, few, many, or a class for an expanded clone.

V gene: TRBV14; J gene: TRBJ1-1; clone size: NA; D gene: NA; CDR3 DNA: TGTGCCAGCAGCCCGAGGCTGGGACATTGGAACACTGAAGCTTTCTTT; CDR3 protein: CASSPRLGHWNTEAFF
V gene: TRBV10-3; J gene: TRBJ1-5; clone size: once; D gene: TRBD1; CDR3 DNA: TGTGCCATCAGCGGGACAGGGGAAAACCAGCCCCAGCATTTT; CDR3 protein: CAISGTGENQPQHF
V gene: TRBV6-6; J gene: TRBJ2-1; clone size: NA; D gene: TRBD2; CDR3 DNA: TGTGCCAGCAGTTACTCGGGGCGGGGGGGCCCGGATGAGCAGTTCTTC; CDR3 protein: CASSYSGRGGPDEQFF
V gene: TRBV5-4; J gene: TRBJ2-1; clone size: NA; D gene: NA; CDR3 DNA: TGTGCCAGCAGCCATGGACTAAATGAGCAGTTCTTC; CDR3 protein: CASSHGLNEQFF
V gene: TRBV15; J gene: TRBJ1-2; clone size: NA; D gene: NA; CDR3 DNA: TGTGCCACCAGCAGAGATCTGACGGGAAGGCTGCGAGGCTACACCTTC; CDR3 protein: CATSRDLTGRLRGYTF
V gene: TRBV5-4; J gene: TRBJ1-6; clone size: NA; D gene: TRBD1; CDR3 DNA: TGTGCCAGCAGCGATCGACAGGGCCCGGGCCTCCACTTT; CDR3 protein: CASSDRQGPGLHF
V gene: TRBV11-3; J gene: TRBJ1-3; clone size: NA; D gene: NA; CDR3 DNA: TGTGCCAGCAGGAAGGTACTCCCCAGCGACTCTGGAAACACCATATATTTT; CDR3 protein: CASRKVLPSDSGNTIYF
V gene: TRBV21-1; J gene: TRBJ1-2; clone size: NA; D gene: NA; CDR3 DNA: TGTGCCAGCAGCGGACATAGACCTAACTATGGCTACACCTTC; CDR3 protein: CASSGHRPNYGYTF
V gene: TRBV27; J gene: TRBJ2-7; clone size: NA; D gene: TRBD2; CDR3 DNA: TGTGCCAGCAGTTTAAGCGGGAGTATCTACGAGCAGTACTTC; CDR3 protein: CASSLSGSIYEQYF
V gene: TRBV5-5; J gene: TRBJ2-5; clone size: once; D gene: NA; CDR3 DNA: TGTGCCAGCAGTTGGGCCCGTCGGACAGACCAAGAGACCCAGTACTTC; CDR3 protein: CASSWARRTDQETQYF
V gene: TRBV27; J gene: TRBJ1-5; clone size: NA; D gene: NA; CDR3 DNA: TGTGCCAGCAGTCGGGGAGACCCTTCCCTTTATAGCAATCAGCCCCAGCATTTT; CDR3 protein: CASSRGDPSLYSNQPQHF
V gene: TRBV6-4; J gene: TRBJ2-1; clone size: NA; D gene: TRBD2; CDR3 DNA: TGTGCCAGCAGTGAGGGACTAGCAGCCAATGAGCAGTTCTTC; CDR3 protein: CASSEGLAANEQFF
V gene: TRBV6-5; J gene: TRBJ1-4; clone size: NA; D gene: TRBD1; CDR3 DNA: TGTGCCAGCAGTTATGGGACAGTTGAAAAACTGTTTTTT; CDR3 protein: CASSYGTVEKLFF
V gene: TRBV12-5; J gene: TRBJ1-2; clone size: NA; D gene: TRBD1; CDR3 DNA: TGTGCTAGTGGCCACGCCCTATTGGGACAGCTATATGGCTACACCTTC; CDR3 protein: CASGHALLGQLYGYTF
V gene: TRBV5-6; J gene: TRBJ1-4; clone size: NA; D gene: NA; CDR3 DNA: TGTGCCAGCAGCTTTCGGGGTAGGGTTCGTGAAAAACTGTTTTTT; CDR3 protein: CASSFRGRVREKLFF
V gene: TRBV15; J gene: TRBJ2-1; clone size: NA; D gene: NA; CDR3 DNA: TGTGCCACCAGCAGAGCCGTATACAATGAGCAGTTCTTC; CDR3 protein: CATSRAVYNEQFF
V gene: TRBV2; J gene: TRBJ2-5; clone size: once; D gene: NA; CDR3 DNA: TGTGCCAGCAGTGAGGGGGGAGAGGAGACCCAGTACTTC; CDR3 protein: CASSEGGEETQYF
V gene: TRBV29-1; J gene: TRBJ1-1; clone size: NA; D gene: NA; CDR3 DNA: TGCAGCGTTGAGAATTACGGGGCTGAAGCTTTCTTT; CDR3 protein: CSVENYGAEAFF
V gene: TRBV4-1; J gene: TRBJ1-1; clone size: NA; D gene: TRBD1; CDR3 DNA: TGCGCCAGCAGGAGGACAGGGGTGAACACTGAAGCTTTCTTT; CDR3 protein: CASRRTGVNTEAFF
V gene: TRBV4-2; J gene: TRBJ1-1; clone size: NA; D gene: TRBD1; CDR3 DNA: TGTGCCAGCAGCCAAGGGACAGGGAGGACTGAAGCTTTCTTT; CDR3 protein: CASSQGTGRTEAFF
V gene: TRBV11-2; J gene: TRBJ2-3; clone size: NA; D gene: NA; CDR3 DNA: TGTGCCAGCAGCCCCCTGGGTCCTAGCTTCACAGATACGCAGTATTTT; CDR3 protein: CASSPLGPSFTDTQYF
V gene: TRBV5-4; J gene: TRBJ2-5; clone size: NA; D gene: TRBD2; CDR3 DNA: TGTGCCAGCAGCAAAGCGGGGGGACTACAAGAGACCCAGTACTTC; CDR3 protein: CASSKAGGLQETQYF
V gene: TRBV28; J gene: TRBJ2-5; clone size: NA; D gene: TRBD1; CDR3 DNA: TGTGCCAGCAGTTTAGTCGGGGACAGGGGAGAGACCCAGTACTTC; CDR3 protein: CASSLVGDRGETQYF
V gene: TRBV27; J gene: TRBJ2-1; clone size: NA; D gene: TRBD2; CDR3 DNA: TGTGCCAGCAGTTTGACTAGCGGGACGAACAATGAGCAGTTCTTC; CDR3 protein: CASSLTSGTNNEQFF
V gene: TRBV27; J gene: TRBJ2-1; clone size: NA; D gene: TRBD2; CDR3 DNA: TGTGCCAGCAGTTCCCGGACTAGCGGGGCCTACAATGAGCAGTTCTTC; CDR3 protein: CASSSRTSGAYNEQFF
V gene: TRBV27; J gene: TRBJ2-3; clone size: NA; D gene: TRBD2; CDR3 DNA: TGTGCCAGCAGACCACCCGGACTAGTGACAGATACGCAGTATTTT; CDR3 protein: CASRPPGLVTDTQYF
V gene: TRBV7-9; J gene: TRBJ1-2; clone size: NA; D gene: NA; CDR3 DNA: TGTGCCAGCAGCGCGCGGACAGCCGCCAATGGCTACACCTTC; CDR3 protein: CASSARTAANGYTF
V gene: TRBV5-1; J gene: TRBJ2-2; clone size: once; D gene: TRBD2; CDR3 DNA: TGCGCCAGCAGAACTATGCTAGCGGGAGGATCTACCGGGGAGCTGTTTTTT; CDR3 protein: CASRTMLAGGSTGELFF
V gene: TRBV15; J gene: TRBJ2-5; clone size: once; D gene: NA; CDR3 DNA: TGTGCCACCAGCAGAACAGACGAGCCCCCCGGGACCCAGTACTTC; CDR3 protein: CATSRTDEPPGTQYF
V gene: TRBV21-1; J gene: TRBJ2-7; clone size: NA; D gene: NA; CDR3 DNA: TGTGCCAGCAGCAAAGTTTCCAGGAGGAGCTCCTACGAGCAGTACTTC; CDR3 protein: CASSKVSRRSSYEQYF
V gene: TRBV29-1; J gene: TRBJ2-7; clone size: NA; D gene: TRBD1; CDR3 DNA: TGCAGCGTCGAGGATGTCGGGACAGCTACCTACGAGCAGTACTTC; CDR3 protein: CSVEDVGTATYEQYF
V gene: TRBV6-5; J gene: TRBJ1-2; clone size: NA; D gene: NA; CDR3 DNA: TGTGCCAGCGGTATTACGGTAGTAAGCGGCTACACCTTC; CDR3 protein: CASGITVVSGYTF
V gene: TRBV28; J gene: TRBJ2-5; clone size: NA; D gene: NA; CDR3 DNA: TGTGCCAGCAGTTTCTGGGGGGAGAGGCAAGAGACCCAGTACTTC; CDR3 protein: CASSFWGERQETQYF
V gene: TRBV30; J gene: TRBJ2-7; clone size: NA; D gene: TRBD1; CDR3 DNA: TGTGCCTGGGCGGGACAGGGGGCGTCTGAGCAGTACTTC; CDR3 protein: CAWAGQGASEQYF
V gene: TRBV5-5; J gene: TRBJ1-2; clone size: NA; D gene: TRBD1; CDR3 DNA: TGTGCCAGCAGCTTCCCGGACAGGGCCGAAGATGGCTACACCTTC; CDR3 protein: CASSFPDRAEDGYTF
V gene: TRBV28; J gene: TRBJ2-5; clone size: NA; D gene: TRBD1; CDR3 DNA: TGTGCCAGCGGCCGGGACAGCCAAGAGACCCAGTACTTC; CDR3 protein: CASGRDSQETQYF
V gene: TRBV10-3; J gene: TRBJ1-2; clone size: NA; D gene: NA; CDR3 DNA: TGTGCCATCAGTGAGTCGACGGGGGGGTACGGGAGCTATGGCTACACCTTC; CDR3 protein: CAISESTGGYGSYGYTF
V gene: TRBV5-1; J gene: TRBJ2-1; clone size: NA; D gene: NA; CDR3 DNA: TGCGCCAGCAGTAATCCAGGGACCTACAATGAGCAGTTCTTC; CDR3 protein: CASSNPGTYNEQFF
V gene: TRBV6-1; J gene: TRBJ1-6; clone size: NA; D gene: TRBD1; CDR3 DNA: TGTGCCAGCAGTGATGGTTTGAGGGACAGCTCCTATAATTCACCCCTCCACTTT; CDR3 protein: CASSDGLRDSSYNSPLHF
V gene: TRBV9; J gene: TRBJ2-7; clone size: NA; D gene: TRBD1; CDR3 DNA: TGTGCCAGCAGCGAAGCCGGGACAGGGGACGAGCAGTACTTC; CDR3 protein: CASSEAGTGDEQYF
V gene: TRBV6-1; J gene: TRBJ2-1; clone size: NA; D gene: NA; CDR3 DNA: TGTGCCAGCAGTGACAGGGTAAGGGAGCAGTTCTTC; CDR3 protein: CASSDRVREQFF
V gene: TRBV25-1; J gene: TRBJ2-2; clone size: NA; D gene: TRBD2; CDR3 DNA: TGTGCCAGCAGTGAATACTCGGGGGGGACCAACACCGGGGAGCTGTTTTTT; CDR3 protein: CASSEYSGGTNTGELFF
V gene: TRBV10-3; J gene: TRBJ2-1; clone size: NA; D gene: TRBD2; CDR3 DNA: TGTGCCATCAGTGAGTCTAGCGGGGGGTCCTACAATGAGCAGTTCTTC; CDR3 protein: CAISESSGGSYNEQFF
V gene: TRBV28; J gene: TRBJ2-7; clone size: NA; D gene: TRBD1; CDR3 DNA: TGTGCCAGCAGTTCCCCCGACAGGGGGGTAACATACCGAGGCTCGTACGAGCAGTACTTC; CDR3 protein: CASSSPDRGVTYRGSYEQYF
V gene: TRBV11-2; J gene: TRBJ2-3; clone size: NA; D gene: NA; CDR3 DNA: TGTGCCAGCAGCCGCGTCCGGGGGGCGACCGATACGCAGTATTTT; CDR3 protein: CASSRVRGATDTQYF
V gene: TRBV6-1; J gene: TRBJ2-7; clone size: NA; D gene: NA; CDR3 DNA: TGTGCCAGCAGTGTATGGCGGGGGCCTTACGAGCAGTACTTC; CDR3 protein: CASSVWRGPYEQYF
V gene: TRBV19; J gene: TRBJ2-1; clone size: NA; D gene: NA; CDR3 DNA: TGTGCCAGTAGTACAAGGGGAGGCATCCCCAATGAGCAGTTCTTC; CDR3 protein: CASSTRGGIPNEQFF
V gene: TRBV19; J gene: TRBJ2-7; clone size: NA; D gene: TRBD1; CDR3 DNA: TGTGCCAGTAGTGTCAGGGGGTCGTGGTCCTACGAGCAGTACTTC; CDR3 protein: CASSVRGSWSYEQYF
V gene: TRBV4-3; J gene: TRBJ2-3; clone size: once; D gene: NA; CDR3 DNA: TGCGCCAGCAGCCCTGGCCTGGTGGTGACTTATAACACAGATACGCAGTATTTT; CDR3 protein: CASSPGLVVTYNTDTQYF
V gene: TRBV5-6; J gene: TRBJ1-1; clone size: NA; D gene: TRBD1; CDR3 DNA: TGTGCCAGCAGCTTCGTGAACGACAGGGGGATGAACACTGAAGCTTTCTTT; CDR3 protein: CASSFVNDRGMNTEAFF
V gene: TRBV7-2; J gene: TRBJ2-3; clone size: NA; D gene: TRBD2; CDR3 DNA: TGTGCCAGCAGCGAACGGGGGGGCTTGGCAGATACGCAGTATTTT; CDR3 protein: CASSERGGLADTQYF